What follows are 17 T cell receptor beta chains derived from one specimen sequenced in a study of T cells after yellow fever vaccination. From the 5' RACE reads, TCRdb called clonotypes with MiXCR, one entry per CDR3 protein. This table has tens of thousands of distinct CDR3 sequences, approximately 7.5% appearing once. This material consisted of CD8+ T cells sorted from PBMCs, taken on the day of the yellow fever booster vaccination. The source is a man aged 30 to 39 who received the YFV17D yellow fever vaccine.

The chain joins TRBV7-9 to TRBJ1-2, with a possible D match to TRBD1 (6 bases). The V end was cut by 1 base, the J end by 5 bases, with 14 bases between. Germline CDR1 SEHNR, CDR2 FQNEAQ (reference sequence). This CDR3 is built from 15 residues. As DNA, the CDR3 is TGTGCCAGCAGCTTAGGGGGGGCTGCACCTTATGGCTACACCTTC. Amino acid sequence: CASSLGGAAPYGYTF.

CDR3 nucleotide sequence: TGTGCCAGCGGTGGGGGCAATCAGCCCCAGCATTTT. This translates into CASGGGNQPQHF. This sequence joins TRBV12-3 or TRBV12-4 and TRBJ1-5; no definite D call. CDR3 size: 12 residues. V lost 8 bases to trimming and J lost 2 bases, with 7 bases between them.

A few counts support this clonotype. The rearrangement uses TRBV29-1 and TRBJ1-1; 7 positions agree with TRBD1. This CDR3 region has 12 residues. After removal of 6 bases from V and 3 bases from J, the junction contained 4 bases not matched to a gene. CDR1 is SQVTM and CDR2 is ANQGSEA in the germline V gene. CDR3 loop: CSVQDRDTEAFF. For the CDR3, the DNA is TGCAGCGTCCAAGACAGGGACACTGAAGCTTTCTTT.

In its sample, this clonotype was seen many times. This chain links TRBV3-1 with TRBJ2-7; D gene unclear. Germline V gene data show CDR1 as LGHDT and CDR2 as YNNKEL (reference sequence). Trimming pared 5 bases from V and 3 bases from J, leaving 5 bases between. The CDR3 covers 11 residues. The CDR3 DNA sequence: TGTGCCAGCAGCGGGGACTACGAGCAGTACTTC. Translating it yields CASSGDYEQYF.

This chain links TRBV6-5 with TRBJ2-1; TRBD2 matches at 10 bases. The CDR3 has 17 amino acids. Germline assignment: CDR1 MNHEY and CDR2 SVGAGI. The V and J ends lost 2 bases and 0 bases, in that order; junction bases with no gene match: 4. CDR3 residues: CASSYTSGVFSYNEQFF. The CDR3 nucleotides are TGTGCCAGCAGTTACACTAGCGGGGTATTCTCCTACAATGAGCAGTTCTTC.

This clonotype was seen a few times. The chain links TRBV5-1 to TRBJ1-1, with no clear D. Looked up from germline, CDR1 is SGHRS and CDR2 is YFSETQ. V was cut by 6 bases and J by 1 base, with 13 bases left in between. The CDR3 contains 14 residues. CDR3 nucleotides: TGCGCCAGCACCACTCTTATAGGGAACACTGAAGCTTTCTTT. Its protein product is CASTTLIGNTEAFF.

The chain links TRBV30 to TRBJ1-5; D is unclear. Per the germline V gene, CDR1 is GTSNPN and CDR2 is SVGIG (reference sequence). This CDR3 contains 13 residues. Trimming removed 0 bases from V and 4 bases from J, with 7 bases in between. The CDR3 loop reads CAWSVAENQPQHF. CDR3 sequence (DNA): TGTGCCTGGAGTGTGGCCGAAAATCAGCCCCAGCATTTT.

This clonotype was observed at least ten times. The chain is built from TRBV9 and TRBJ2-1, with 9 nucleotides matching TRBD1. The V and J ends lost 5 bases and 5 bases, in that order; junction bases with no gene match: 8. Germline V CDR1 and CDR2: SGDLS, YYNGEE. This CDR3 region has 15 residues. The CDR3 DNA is TGTGCCAGCAGGCCCGGGACAGGGAAGCACAATGAGCAGTTCTTC. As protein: CASRPGTGKHNEQFF.

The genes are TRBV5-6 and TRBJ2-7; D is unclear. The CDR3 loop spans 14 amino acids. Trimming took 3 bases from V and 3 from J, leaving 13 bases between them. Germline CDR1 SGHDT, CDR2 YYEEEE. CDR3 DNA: TGTGCCAGCAGCTACTTAAACAAGGACTACGAGCAGTACTTC. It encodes CASSYLNKDYEQYF.

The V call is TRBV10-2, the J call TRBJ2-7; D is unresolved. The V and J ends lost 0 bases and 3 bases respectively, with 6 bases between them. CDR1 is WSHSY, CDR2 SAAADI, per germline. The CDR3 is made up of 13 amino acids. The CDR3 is CASSESPNYEQYF. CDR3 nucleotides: TGCGCCAGCAGTGAGTCTCCAAACTACGAGCAGTACTTC.

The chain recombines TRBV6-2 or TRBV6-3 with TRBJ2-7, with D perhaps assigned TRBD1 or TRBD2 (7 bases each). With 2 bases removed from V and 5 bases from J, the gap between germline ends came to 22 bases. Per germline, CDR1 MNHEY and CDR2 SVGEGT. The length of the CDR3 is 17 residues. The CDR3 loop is CASSYLRQGGTVDEQYF. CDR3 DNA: TGTGCCAGCAGTTACCTGCGCCAGGGGGGGACGGTGGACGAGCAGTACTTC.

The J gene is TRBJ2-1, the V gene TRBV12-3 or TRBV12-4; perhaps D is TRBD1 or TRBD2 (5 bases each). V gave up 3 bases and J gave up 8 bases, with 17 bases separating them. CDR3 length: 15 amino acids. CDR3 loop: CASSLVGPADDEQFF. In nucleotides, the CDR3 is TGTGCCAGCAGTTTGGTGGGACCCGCAGATGATGAGCAGTTCTTC.

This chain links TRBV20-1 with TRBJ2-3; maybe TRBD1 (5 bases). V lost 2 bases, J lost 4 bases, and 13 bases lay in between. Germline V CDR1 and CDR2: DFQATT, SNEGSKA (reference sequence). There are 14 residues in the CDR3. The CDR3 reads CSARNHEGADTQYF. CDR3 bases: TGCAGTGCTAGAAACCACGAAGGGGCAGATACGCAGTATTTT.

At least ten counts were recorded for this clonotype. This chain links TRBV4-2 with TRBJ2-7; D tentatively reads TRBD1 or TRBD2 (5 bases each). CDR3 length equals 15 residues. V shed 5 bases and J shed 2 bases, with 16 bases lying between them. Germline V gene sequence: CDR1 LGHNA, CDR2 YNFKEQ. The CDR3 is CASSISGTDTYEQYF. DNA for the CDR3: TGTGCCAGCAGCATCTCCGGGACCGACACCTACGAGCAGTACTTC.

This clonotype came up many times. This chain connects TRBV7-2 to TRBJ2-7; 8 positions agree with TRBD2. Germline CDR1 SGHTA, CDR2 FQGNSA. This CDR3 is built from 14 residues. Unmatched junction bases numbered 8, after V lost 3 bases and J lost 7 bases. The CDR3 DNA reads TGTGCCAGCAGCTTTGCGGGAGGAGGGTATGAGCAGTACTTC. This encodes CASSFAGGGYEQYF.

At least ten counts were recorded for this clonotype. CDR3 amino acids: CSVFDGDNEQFF. For the CDR3, the DNA is TGCAGCGTCTTTGACGGGGACAATGAGCAGTTCTTC. This chain links TRBV29-1 with TRBJ2-1, with a weak D call TRBD2 (5 bases). From germline, CDR1 is SQVTM and CDR2 ANQGSEA. This CDR3 is 12 amino acids long. Trimming took off 6 bases at V and 5 bases at J, with 11 bases between the two ends.

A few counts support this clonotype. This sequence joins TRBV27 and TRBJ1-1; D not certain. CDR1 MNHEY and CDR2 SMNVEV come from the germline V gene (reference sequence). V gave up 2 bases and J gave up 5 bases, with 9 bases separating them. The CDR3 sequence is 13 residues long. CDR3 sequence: CASSLRAWTEAFF. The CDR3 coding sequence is TGTGCCAGCAGTTTAAGGGCGTGGACTGAAGCTTTCTTT.